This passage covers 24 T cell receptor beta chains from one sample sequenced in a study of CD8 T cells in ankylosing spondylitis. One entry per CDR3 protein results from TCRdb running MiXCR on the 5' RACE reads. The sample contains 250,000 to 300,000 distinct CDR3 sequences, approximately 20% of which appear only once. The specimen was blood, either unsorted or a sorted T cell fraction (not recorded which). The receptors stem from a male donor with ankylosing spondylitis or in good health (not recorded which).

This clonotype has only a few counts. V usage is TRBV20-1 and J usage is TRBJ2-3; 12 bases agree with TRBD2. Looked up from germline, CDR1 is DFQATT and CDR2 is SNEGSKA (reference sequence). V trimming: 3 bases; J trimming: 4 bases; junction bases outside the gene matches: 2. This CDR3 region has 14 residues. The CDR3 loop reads CSASGLAGPDTQYF. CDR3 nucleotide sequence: TGCAGTGCTAGCGGACTAGCGGGACCAGATACGCAGTATTTT.

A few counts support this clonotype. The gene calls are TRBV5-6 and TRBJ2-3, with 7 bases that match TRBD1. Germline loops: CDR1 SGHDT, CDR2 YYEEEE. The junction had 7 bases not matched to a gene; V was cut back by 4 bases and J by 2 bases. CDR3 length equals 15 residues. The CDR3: CASSERGGTTDTQYF. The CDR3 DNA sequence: TGTGCCAGCAGCGAAAGAGGGGGCACCACAGATACGCAGTATTTT. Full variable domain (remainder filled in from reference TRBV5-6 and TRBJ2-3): DAGVTQSPTHLIKTRGQQVTLRCSPKSGHDTVSWYQQALGQGPQFIFQYYEEEERQRGNFPDRFSGHQFPNYSSELNVNALLLGDSALYLCASSERGGTTDTQYFGPGTRLTVL.

The CDR3 region has the DNA TGTGCCAGCGGCTCCGGGACTAACTTCTATGAGCAGTTCTTC. Its translation: CASGSGTNFYEQFF. The V gene is TRBV7-3, the J gene TRBJ2-1; the match to TRBD2 covers 7 bases. This CDR3 comprises 14 residues. Per germline, CDR1 SGHTA and CDR2 FQGTGA. V dropped 8 bases and J dropped 8; count of bases not matched to a gene: 12.

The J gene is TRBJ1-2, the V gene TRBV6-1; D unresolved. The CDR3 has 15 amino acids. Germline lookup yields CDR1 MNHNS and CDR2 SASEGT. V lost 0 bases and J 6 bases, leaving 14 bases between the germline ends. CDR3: CASSEAKYSRNGYTF. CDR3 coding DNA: TGTGCCAGCAGTGAAGCGAAATACTCCAGGAATGGCTACACCTTC.

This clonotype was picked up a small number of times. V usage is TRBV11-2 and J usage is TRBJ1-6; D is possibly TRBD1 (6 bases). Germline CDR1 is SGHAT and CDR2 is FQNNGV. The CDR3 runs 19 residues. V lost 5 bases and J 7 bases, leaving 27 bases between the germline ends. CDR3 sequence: CASSITRGRVVVMNSPLHF. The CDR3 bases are TGTGCCAGCAGCATTACCAGGGGACGGGTGGTGGTGATGAATTCACCCCTCCACTTT.

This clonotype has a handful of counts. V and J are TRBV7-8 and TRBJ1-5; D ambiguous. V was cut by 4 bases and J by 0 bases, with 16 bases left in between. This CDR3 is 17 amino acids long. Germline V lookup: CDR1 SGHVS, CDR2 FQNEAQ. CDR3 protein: CASSSEGGVYSNQPQHF. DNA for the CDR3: TGTGCCAGCAGCTCAGAGGGCGGGGTATATAGCAATCAGCCCCAGCATTTT. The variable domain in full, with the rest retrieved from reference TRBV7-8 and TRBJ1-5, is GAGVSQSPRYKVAKRGQDVALRCDPISGHVSLFWYQQALGQGPEFLTYFQNEAQLDKSGLPSDRFFAERPEGSVSTLKIQRTQQEDSAVYLCASSSEGGVYSNQPQHFGDGTRLSIL.

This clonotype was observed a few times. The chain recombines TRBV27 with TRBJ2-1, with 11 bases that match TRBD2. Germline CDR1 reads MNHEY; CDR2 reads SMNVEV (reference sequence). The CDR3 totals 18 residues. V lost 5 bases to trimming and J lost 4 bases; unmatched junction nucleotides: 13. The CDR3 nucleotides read TGTGCCAGCAGTCCCTCCCTTAGCGGGAGGGCTCAATACAATGAGCAGTTCTTC. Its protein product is CASSPSLSGRAQYNEQFF.

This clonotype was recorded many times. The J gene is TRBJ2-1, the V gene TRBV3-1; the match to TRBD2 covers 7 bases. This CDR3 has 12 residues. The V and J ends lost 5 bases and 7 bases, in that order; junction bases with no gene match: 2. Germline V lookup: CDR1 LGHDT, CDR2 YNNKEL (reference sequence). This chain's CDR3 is CASSEAGNEQFF. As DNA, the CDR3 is TGTGCCAGCAGCGAAGCGGGGAATGAGCAGTTCTTC.

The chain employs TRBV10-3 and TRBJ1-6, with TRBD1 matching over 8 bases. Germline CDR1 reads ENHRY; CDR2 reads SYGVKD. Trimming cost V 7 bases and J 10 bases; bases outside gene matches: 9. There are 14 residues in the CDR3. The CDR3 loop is CAIKATGVNSPLHF. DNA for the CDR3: TGTGCCATCAAGGCGACAGGGGTAAACTCACCCCTCCACTTT.

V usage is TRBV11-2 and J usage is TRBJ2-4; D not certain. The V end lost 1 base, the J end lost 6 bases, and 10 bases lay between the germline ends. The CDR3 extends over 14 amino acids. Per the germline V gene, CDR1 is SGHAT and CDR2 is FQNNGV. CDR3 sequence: CASSLAPSLNIQYF. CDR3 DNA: TGTGCCAGCAGCTTAGCCCCATCTCTAAACATTCAGTACTTC.

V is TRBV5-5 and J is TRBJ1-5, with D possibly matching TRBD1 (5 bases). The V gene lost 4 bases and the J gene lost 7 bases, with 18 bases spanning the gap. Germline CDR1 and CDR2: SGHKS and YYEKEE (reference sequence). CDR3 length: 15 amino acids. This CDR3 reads CASSGGTGESQPQHF. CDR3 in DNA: TGTGCCAGCAGCGGGGGGACTGGGGAAAGCCAGCCCCAGCATTTT.

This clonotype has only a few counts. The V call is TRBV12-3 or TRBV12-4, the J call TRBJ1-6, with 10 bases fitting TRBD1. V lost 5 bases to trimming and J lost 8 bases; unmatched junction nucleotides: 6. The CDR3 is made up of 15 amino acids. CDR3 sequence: CASSRTGGLDSPLHF. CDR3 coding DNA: TGTGCCAGCAGTCGGACAGGGGGTTTAGATTCACCCCTCCACTTT.

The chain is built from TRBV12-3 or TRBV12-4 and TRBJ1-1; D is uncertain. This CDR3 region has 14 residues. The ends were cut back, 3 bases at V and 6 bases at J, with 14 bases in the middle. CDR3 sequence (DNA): TGTGCCAGCAGTTTCTATGGCGTTCGCCCTGAAGCTTTCTTT. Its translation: CASSFYGVRPEAFF.

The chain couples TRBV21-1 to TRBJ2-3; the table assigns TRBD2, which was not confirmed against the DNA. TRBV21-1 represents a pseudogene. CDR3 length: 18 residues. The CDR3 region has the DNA TGTGCCAGCAGCCTTTTACCTAGCGTGATGTTGTCGACAGATACGCAGTATTTT. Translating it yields CASSLLPSVMLSTDTQYF.

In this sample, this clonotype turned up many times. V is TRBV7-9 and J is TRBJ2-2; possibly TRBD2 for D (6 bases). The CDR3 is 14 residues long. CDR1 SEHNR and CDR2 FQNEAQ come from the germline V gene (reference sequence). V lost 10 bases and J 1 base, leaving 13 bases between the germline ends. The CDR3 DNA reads TGTGCCACCGCTGGAGCGGGGAACACCGGGGAGCTGTTTTTT. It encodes CATAGAGNTGELFF.

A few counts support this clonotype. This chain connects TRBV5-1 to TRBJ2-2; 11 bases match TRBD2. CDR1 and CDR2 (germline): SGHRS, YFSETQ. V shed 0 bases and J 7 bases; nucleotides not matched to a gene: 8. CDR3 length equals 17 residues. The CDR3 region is CASSLVPGTSGNGELFF. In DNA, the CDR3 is TGCGCCAGCAGCTTGGTCCCGGGGACTAGCGGTAACGGGGAGCTGTTTTTT.

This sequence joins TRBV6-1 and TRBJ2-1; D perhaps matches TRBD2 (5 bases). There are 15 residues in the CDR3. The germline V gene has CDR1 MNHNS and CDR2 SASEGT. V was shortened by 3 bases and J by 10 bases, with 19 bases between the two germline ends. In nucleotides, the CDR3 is TGTGCCAGCAGTGATGAGGGAGCCTTGAGGGAGGAGCAGTTCTTC. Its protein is CASSDEGALREEQFF.

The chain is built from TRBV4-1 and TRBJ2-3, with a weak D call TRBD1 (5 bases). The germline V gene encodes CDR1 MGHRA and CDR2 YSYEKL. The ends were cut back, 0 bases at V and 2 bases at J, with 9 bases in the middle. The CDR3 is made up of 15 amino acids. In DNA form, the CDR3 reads TGCGCCAGCAGCCAAGAATGGGGCCCCACAGATACGCAGTATTTT. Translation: CASSQEWGPTDTQYF.

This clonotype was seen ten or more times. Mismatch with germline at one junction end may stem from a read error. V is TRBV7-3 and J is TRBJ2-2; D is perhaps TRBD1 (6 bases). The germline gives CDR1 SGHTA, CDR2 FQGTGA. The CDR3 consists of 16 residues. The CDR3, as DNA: TGTGCCAGCAGCCCGACGACAGGCTCTTACACCGGGGAGCTGTATTTT. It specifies CASSPTTGSYTGELYF.

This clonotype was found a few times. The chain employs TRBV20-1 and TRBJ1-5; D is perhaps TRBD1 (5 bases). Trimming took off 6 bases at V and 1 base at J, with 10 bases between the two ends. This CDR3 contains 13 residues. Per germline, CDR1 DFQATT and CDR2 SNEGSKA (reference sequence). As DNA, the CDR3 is TGCAGTGCGCCCGACAGAAGCAATCAGCCCCAGCATTTT. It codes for CSAPDRSNQPQHF.

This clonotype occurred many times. CDR3 residues: CASSLRLAGGNEQFF. CDR3 DNA sequence: TGCGCCAGCAGCCTTAGACTAGCGGGAGGAAATGAGCAGTTCTTC. The chain links TRBV5-1 to TRBJ2-1; TRBD2 matches at 13 bases. V lost 4 bases and J lost 7; bases outside the gene matches: 5. The germline CDR1 and CDR2 sequences are SGHRS and YFSETQ. The CDR3 is made up of 15 amino acids. Full variable domain (remainder filled in from reference TRBV5-1 and TRBJ2-1): KAGVTQTPRYLIKTRGQQVTLSCSPISGHRSVSWYQQTPGQGLQFLFEYFSETQRNKGNFPGRFSGRQFSNSRSEMNVSTLELGDSALYLCASSLRLAGGNEQFFGPGTRLTVL.

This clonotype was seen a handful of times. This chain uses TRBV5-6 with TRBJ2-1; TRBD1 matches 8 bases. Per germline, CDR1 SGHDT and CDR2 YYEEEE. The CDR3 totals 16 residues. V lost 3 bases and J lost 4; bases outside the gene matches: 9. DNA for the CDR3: TGTGCCAGCAGCTCCGCTAAGACAGGGGTATACAATGAGCAGTTCTTC. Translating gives CASSSAKTGVYNEQFF.

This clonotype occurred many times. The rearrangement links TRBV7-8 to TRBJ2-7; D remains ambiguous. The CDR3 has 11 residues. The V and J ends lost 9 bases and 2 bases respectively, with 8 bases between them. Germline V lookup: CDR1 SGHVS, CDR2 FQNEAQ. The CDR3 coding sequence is TGTGCCAGGTCCTGTACCTACGAGCAGTACGTC. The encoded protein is CARSCTYEQYV.

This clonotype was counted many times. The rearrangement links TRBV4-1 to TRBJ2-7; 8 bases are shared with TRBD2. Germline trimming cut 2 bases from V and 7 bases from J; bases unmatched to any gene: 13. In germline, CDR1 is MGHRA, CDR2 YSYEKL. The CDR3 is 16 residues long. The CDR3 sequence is CASSQNVPAGAREQYV. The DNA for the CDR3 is TGCGCCAGCAGCCAAAACGTTCCAGCGGGAGCGCGGGAGCAGTACGTC.